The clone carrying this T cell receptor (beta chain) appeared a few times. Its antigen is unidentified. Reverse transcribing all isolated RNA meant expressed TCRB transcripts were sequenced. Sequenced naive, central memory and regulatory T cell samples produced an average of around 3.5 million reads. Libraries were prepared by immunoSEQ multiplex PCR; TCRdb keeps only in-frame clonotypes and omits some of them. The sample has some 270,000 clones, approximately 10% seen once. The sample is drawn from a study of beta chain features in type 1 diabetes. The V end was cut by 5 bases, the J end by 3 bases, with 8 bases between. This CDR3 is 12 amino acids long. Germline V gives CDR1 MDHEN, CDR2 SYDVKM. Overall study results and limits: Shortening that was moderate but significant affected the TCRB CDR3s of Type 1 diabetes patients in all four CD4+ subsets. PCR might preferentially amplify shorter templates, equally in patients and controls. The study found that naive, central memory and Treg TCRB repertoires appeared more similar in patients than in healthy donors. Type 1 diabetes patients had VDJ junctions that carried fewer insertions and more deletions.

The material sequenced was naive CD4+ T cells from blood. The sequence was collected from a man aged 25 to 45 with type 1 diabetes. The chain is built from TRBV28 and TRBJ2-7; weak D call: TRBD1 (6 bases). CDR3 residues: CASSKGDYEQYF. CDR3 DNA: TGTGCCAGCAGTAAGGGGGACTACGAGCAGTACTTC.